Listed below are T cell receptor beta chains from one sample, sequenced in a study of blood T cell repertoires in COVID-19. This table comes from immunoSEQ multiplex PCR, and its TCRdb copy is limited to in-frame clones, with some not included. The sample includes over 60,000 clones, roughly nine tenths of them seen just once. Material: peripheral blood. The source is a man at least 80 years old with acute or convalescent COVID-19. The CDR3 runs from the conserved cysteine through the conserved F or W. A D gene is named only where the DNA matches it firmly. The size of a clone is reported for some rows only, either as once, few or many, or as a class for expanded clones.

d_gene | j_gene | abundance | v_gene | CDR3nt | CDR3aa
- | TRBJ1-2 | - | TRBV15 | TGTGCCACCAGCAGAGATCGGGGGGATTATGGCTACACCTTC | CATSRDRGDYGYTF
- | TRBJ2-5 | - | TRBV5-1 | TGCGCCAGCAGCTTGGTATCGGCTAGCCGGGAGACCCAGTACTTC | CASSLVSASRETQYF
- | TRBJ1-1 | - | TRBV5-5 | TGTGCCAGCAGCTATCGAGTAGAGGTGAACACTGAAGCTTTCTTT | CASSYRVEVNTEAFF
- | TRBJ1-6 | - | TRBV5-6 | TGTGCCAGCAGCGTTGGGCGCAGAGGGTATTCACCCCTCCACTTT | CASSVGRRGYSPLHF
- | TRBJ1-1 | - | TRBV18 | TGTGCCAGCTCACCCACGAGGAACACTGAAGCTTTCTTT | CASSPTRNTEAFF
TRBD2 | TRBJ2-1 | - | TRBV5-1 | TGCGCCAGCAGCTTTACTAGCGGTTCTTACAATGAGCAGTTCTTC | CASSFTSGSYNEQFF
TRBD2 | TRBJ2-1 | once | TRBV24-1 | TGTGCCACCAGTGCTGGAGCGGGAGGCAGGAATGAGCAGTTCTTC | CATSAGAGGRNEQFF
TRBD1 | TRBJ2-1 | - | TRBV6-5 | TGTGCCAGCAGTTACTCCCCAGGGGGCCATGAGCAGTTCTTC | CASSYSPGGHEQFF
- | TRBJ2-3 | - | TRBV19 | TGTGCCAGTAGTATCGAGGGTTACGACTTAAGCACAGATACGCAGTATTTT | CASSIEGYDLSTDTQYF
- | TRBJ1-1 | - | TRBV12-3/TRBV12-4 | TGTGCCAGCCAGGACAGCCTGAACACTGAAGCTTTCTTT | CASQDSLNTEAFF
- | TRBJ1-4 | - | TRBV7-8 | TGTGCCAGCAGTTCAGGGTATTTCATGAGACTGTTTTTT | CASSSGYFMRLFF
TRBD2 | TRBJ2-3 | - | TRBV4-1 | TGCGCCAGCAGCCAAGATTTTATTCGACTAGCGAGCACAGATACGCAGTATTTT | CASSQDFIRLASTDTQYF
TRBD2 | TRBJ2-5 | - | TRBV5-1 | TGCGCCAGCAGCTTAGGACTAGCGGGAGAGACCCAGTACTTC | CASSLGLAGETQYF
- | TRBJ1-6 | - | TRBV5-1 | TGCGCCAGCAGCTCGGACGGACAGTATAATTCACCCCTCCACTTT | CASSSDGQYNSPLHF
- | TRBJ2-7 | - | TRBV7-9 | TGTGCCACTGAAGTCGGACTGGCTACCTACGAGCAGTACTTC | CATEVGLATYEQYF
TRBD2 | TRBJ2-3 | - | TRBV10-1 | TGCGCCAGCGCAGCCTCCGGACTAGCGGGGCATTTT | CASAASGLAGHF
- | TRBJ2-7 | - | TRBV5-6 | TGTGCCAGCAGCTTGGGCTACAGCTCCTACGAGCAGTACTTC | CASSLGYSSYEQYF
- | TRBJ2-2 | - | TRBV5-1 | TGCGCCAGCAGCGGGGGGGGCGGGCCGAACACCGGGGAGCTGTTTTTT | CASSGGGGPNTGELFF
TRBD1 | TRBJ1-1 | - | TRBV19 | TGTGCCAGTAGTCATGGGACAGGGGTGAACACTGAAGCTTTCTTT | CASSHGTGVNTEAFF
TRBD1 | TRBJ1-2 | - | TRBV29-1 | TGCAGCGTTACCGGGACAGGTGAAAACTATGGCTACACCTTC | CSVTGTGENYGYTF
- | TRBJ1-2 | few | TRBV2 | TGTGCCAGCAGTGATGATACAGGTCCCAGCTATGGCTACACCTTC | CASSDDTGPSYGYTF
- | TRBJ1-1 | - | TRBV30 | TGTGCCTGGAGTCCCTACAGACAGAACACTGAAGCTTTCTTT | CAWSPYRQNTEAFF
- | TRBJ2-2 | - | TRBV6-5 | TGTGCCATCGCCGGGGCCCCAGGGGCCGGGGAGCTGTTTTTT | CAIAGAPGAGELFF
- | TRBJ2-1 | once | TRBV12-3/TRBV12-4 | TGTGCCAGCAGTTTTCTCTATGAGCAGTTCTTC | CASSFLYEQFF